This T cell receptor (beta chain) was documented in a study of technical replicates of blood from a handful of donors. Clones were sequenced by immunoSEQ multiplex PCR, and TCRdb holds only the in-frame ones, with some missing. The repertoire holds about 80,000 clones, with approximately 86% as singletons. The CDR3 consists of 13 residues. The germline CDR1 and CDR2 sequences are SGHRS and YFSETQ. The ends were cut back, 5 bases at V and 4 bases at J, with 10 bases in the middle. The sequence was obtained from a human donor in good health. Some clones in this sample may be carry-over from other donors' samples. Input material: PBMCs. The chain is built from TRBV5-1 and TRBJ2-1; possible D gene TRBD2, 6 bases. This CDR3 is CASRPRGYNEQFF. CDR3 sequence (DNA): TGCGCCAGCAGACCTCGGGGGTACAATGAGCAGTTCTTC.